These T cell receptor beta chains were read from a single sample in a study of T cells in localized non-small cell lung cancer. TCRdb's copy holds only in-frame clones and misses some; the assay was immunoSEQ multiplex PCR. The repertoire includes 61,000 or so clones, 75% to 90% of them detected once, and approximately 5.2% sits in the top ten. Sample: peripheral blood, taken before any cancer treatment. Receptors were obtained from a woman aged 40-69 years with stage I lung adenocarcinoma. CDR3s include the opening cysteine and the closing phenylalanine or tryptophan. The D gene is left open where the match is weak.

d_gene	v_gene	j_gene	CDR3aa	CDR3nt
.	TRBV9	TRBJ2-5	CASSSRVGQISQETQYF	TGTGCCAGCAGCTCCAGGGTAGGGCAGATTTCCCAAGAGACCCAGTACTTC
.	TRBV25-1	TRBJ2-7	CASSTRRVPYEQYF	TGTGCCAGCAGTACTCGCAGGGTACCCTACGAGCAGTACTTC
TRBD1	TRBV4-2	TRBJ2-1	CASSQSPGQGDNEQFF	TGTGCCAGCAGCCAATCACCGGGACAGGGCGACAATGAGCAGTTCTTC
TRBD2	TRBV5-1	TRBJ2-1	CASSFPGLAYNEQFF	TGCGCCAGCAGCTTTCCGGGACTAGCATACAATGAGCAGTTCTTC
.	TRBV2	TRBJ1-2	CASSDVGTGYGYTF	TGTGCCAGCAGTGATGTAGGTACAGGCTATGGCTACACCTTC
TRBD1	TRBV7-9	TRBJ2-2	CASSLRTGGTGELFF	TGTGCCAGCAGCCTCAGGACAGGGGGAACCGGGGAGCTGTTTTTT
.	TRBV21-1	TRBJ1-1	CASSPRTGQGGTEAFF	TGTGCCAGCAGCCCCCGAACAGGGCAGGGGGGCACTGAAGCTTTCTTT
.	TRBV28	TRBJ2-3	CASSFGGAVDTQYF	TGTGCCAGCAGTTTTGGGGGGGCGGTAGATACGCAGTATTTT
.	TRBV4-2	TRBJ1-4	CASSLRSVKLFF	TGTGCCAGCAGCCTACGATCGGTAAAACTGTTTTTT
.	TRBV27	TRBJ1-1	CASSFFRDLNTEAFF	TGTGCCAGCAGTTTTTTCCGAGACTTGAACACTGAAGCTTTCTTT
.	TRBV5-6	TRBJ2-7	CASSLDSGVQYF	TGTGCCAGCAGCTTGGATTCGGGGGTTCAGTACTTC
TRBD1	TRBV2	TRBJ1-2	CASSRTGNYGYTF	TGTGCCAGCAGTCGGACAGGGAACTATGGCTACACCTTC
.	TRBV6-5	TRBJ2-7	CASSARDGYEQYF	TGTGCCAGCAGTGCCAGGGATGGATACGAGCAGTACTTC